These 3 T cell receptor beta chains share one sample of origin, sequenced in a study of cytomegalovirus exposure and HLA in healthy donors. PCR was performed using 60 Vbeta and 13 Jbeta primers. The data were produced by immunoSEQ multiplex PCR, yet TCRdb's version contains in-frame clones alone and is incomplete. Among around 130,000 clones listed, over 50% were seen once. The sequenced sample consisted of PBMCs. Receptors were obtained from a woman aged 40-49 years in good health and CMV-seropositive.

CDR3 amino acids: CASSRGQGPLYGYTF. The CDR3 DNA reads as TGTGCCAGCAGCAGAGGACAGGGGCCTCTCTATGGCTACACCTTC. V gene TRBV7-6 combines with J gene TRBJ1-2; 9 bases match TRBD1. Looked up from germline, CDR1 is SGHVS and CDR2 is FNYEAQ. The V segment lost 5 bases and the J segment 4 bases; nucleotides outside the gene matches: 8. This CDR3 comprises 15 residues. The whole variable domain, remainder taken from reference TRBV7-6 and TRBJ1-2, is GAGVSQSPRYKVTKRGQDVALRCDPISGHVSLYWYRQALGQGPEFLTYFNYEAQQDKSGLPNDRFSAERPEGSISTLTIQRTEQRDSAMYRCASSRGQGPLYGYTFGSGTRLTVV.

The CDR3 here is CASSLATGFYEQYF. As DNA, the CDR3 is TGTGCCAGCAGCTTAGCTACAGGGTTCTACGAGCAGTACTTC. V is TRBV11-3 and J is TRBJ2-7, with D possibly being TRBD1 (6 bases). Germline loops: CDR1 SGHNT, CDR2 YENEEA. CDR3 length: 14 amino acids. The V end was cut by 1 base, the J end by 3 bases, with 10 bases between.

The chain combines TRBV2 with TRBJ1-3; no firm D call. Germline loops: CDR1 SNHLY, CDR2 FYNNEI. There are 14 residues in the CDR3. V shed 7 bases and J shed 2 bases, with 12 bases lying between them. The CDR3 DNA sequence: TGTGCCAGCACCCAGGAGCGGACTGGAAACACCATATATTTT. Translated, it gives CASTQERTGNTIYF.